This TCR beta chain was identified in a study of blood T cell repertoires in COVID-19. Study-wide background: Collection of acute and convalescent COVID-19 samples took place in the United States, Italy and Spain. From T cells, B-cell-depleted T cells, or PBMCs came the material, which was cDNA or gDNA.

Germline V gene lookup returns CDR1 MNHEY and CDR2 SVGEGT. The CDR3 sequence is 15 residues long. V shed 6 bases and J shed 6 bases, with 19 bases lying between them. Methods used by the authors: Counts of nucleated cells, estimated from reference gene primer amplification, were obtained. Assay used: immunoSEQ multiplex PCR; TCRdb lists only in-frame clones, some missing. V, J and clone size reflect that table, while D and trimming were determined from the DNA. Found here are about 120,000 clones, roughly 76% of them singletons; the top ten hold 10%. The J gene is TRBJ2-3, the V gene TRBV6-2 or TRBV6-3, with a weak D call TRBD1 (5 bases). The sequenced sample was peripheral blood. The receptor's source is a human donor in a cohort sampled during active COVID-19. CDR3 residues: CASSTTQGVWDTQYF. In nucleotides, the CDR3 is TGTGCCAGCAGCACTACCCAGGGTGTGTGGGATACGCAGTATTTT.